The 13 T cell receptor beta chains given below trace back to one sample, sequenced in a study of T cells in Graves' hyperthyroidism and ophthalmopathy. RNA transcripts yielded amplified TCR beta CDR3 regions. First-round RT-PCR with HTBI primers amplified the TCR CDR3 region. MiXCR was run by TCRdb on the multiplex PCR reads, yielding one entry per CDR3 protein. The sample carries about 640,000 distinct CDR3 sequences, around 20% recorded once. Sequenced input: blood. The receptors were gathered from a young man with Graves' ophthalmopathy.

This clonotype showed up many times. The rearrangement links TRBV28 to TRBJ1-5, with a tentative D call TRBD1 (6 bases). V gave up 6 bases and J gave up 1 base, with 13 bases separating them. The germline CDR1 and CDR2 sequences are MDHEN and SYDVKM. The CDR3 runs to 15 residues. The CDR3 here is CASRLQGRSNQPQHF. CDR3 sequence (DNA): TGTGCCAGCAGATTACAGGGTAGAAGCAATCAGCCCCAGCATTTT.

This clonotype was observed a handful of times. This chain links TRBV18 with TRBJ2-1; the match to TRBD2 covers 8 bases. CDR3 length: 14 amino acids. Germline V CDR1 and CDR2: KGHSH, LQKENI. V trimming: 4 bases; J trimming: 8 bases; junction bases outside the gene matches: 7. The CDR3: CASSLWTSRDEQFF. The DNA of the CDR3 is TGTGCCAGCTCACTCTGGACTAGCCGTGATGAGCAGTTCTTC.

In this sample, this clonotype turned up a few times. The chain couples TRBV14 to TRBJ1-5; 10 bases align to TRBD1. With 4 bases clipped from V and 6 bases from J, the junction kept 6 bases outside the gene matches. The V gene's germline CDR1 is SGHDN and CDR2 FVKESK. The length of the CDR3 is 15 residues. CDR3 amino acids: CASSLLTGGSQPQHF. In DNA, the CDR3 is TGTGCCAGCAGCCTCCTGACAGGGGGCAGTCAGCCCCAGCATTTT.

The CDR3: CASSLGLLSGGNTIYF. CDR3 bases: TGTGCCAGCAGCTTAGGATTATTGAGTGGTGGAAACACCATATATTTT. The genes are TRBV11-2 and TRBJ1-3; no definite D call. The germline gives CDR1 SGHAT, CDR2 FQNNGV. With 1 base removed from V and 3 bases from J, the gap between germline ends came to 13 bases. The CDR3 spans 16 residues.

The sample holds a few counts of this clonotype. This chain's CDR3 is CASSLDWNTDTQYF. The CDR3 bases are TGCGCCAGCAGCTTGGACTGGAACACAGATACGCAGTATTTT. The gene calls are TRBV5-1 and TRBJ2-3, with D uncertain. Germline V gene lookup returns CDR1 SGHRS and CDR2 YFSETQ. The CDR3 extends over 14 amino acids. With 0 bases removed from V and 2 bases from J, the gap between germline ends came to 7 bases.

This clonotype has ten or more counts. The chain couples TRBV11-2 to TRBJ1-2; D possibly corresponds to TRBD1 (5 bases). CDR1 and CDR2 (germline): SGHAT, FQNNGV. CDR3 length equals 14 residues. The V gene lost 0 bases and the J gene lost 4 bases, with 9 bases spanning the gap. Here the CDR3 reads CASSLEWGGYGYTF. CDR3 in DNA: TGTGCCAGCAGCTTAGAGTGGGGGGGCTATGGCTACACCTTC.

The chain links TRBV7-2 to TRBJ1-2, with D perhaps matching TRBD1 (5 bases). The germline V and J ends were trimmed by 4 bases and 0 bases, with 9 bases remaining between them. CDR3 length equals 14 residues. Germline V lookup: CDR1 SGHTA, CDR2 FQGNSA. The CDR3 DNA follows: TGTGCCAGCAGCTCCCGGACAACTAACTATGGCTACACCTTC. Translating gives CASSSRTTNYGYTF.

The chain couples TRBV20-1 to TRBJ2-7; tentatively, D is TRBD2 (5 bases). Trimming removed 7 bases from V and 0 bases from J, with 19 bases in between. CDR1 and CDR2 (germline): DFQATT, SNEGSKA (reference sequence). This CDR3 has 15 amino acids. The CDR3 here is CSVEGSSLDSYEQYF. CDR3 DNA sequence: TGCAGTGTGGAAGGGAGTTCCCTTGACTCCTACGAGCAGTACTTC.

In this sample, this clonotype turned up a few times. The rearrangement joins TRBV29-1 to TRBJ2-5; the D call may be TRBD1 or TRBD2 (5 bases each). The CDR3 loop spans 16 amino acids. CDR1 and CDR2 from the germline V gene are SQVTM and ANQGSEA. With 4 bases removed from V and 2 bases from J, the gap between germline ends came to 20 bases. CDR3 sequence: CSVVRALGTGQETQYF. CDR3 nucleotides: TGCAGCGTTGTTCGCGCCCTGGGGACCGGGCAAGAGACCCAGTACTTC. Looking up the rest from reference TRBV29-1 and TRBJ2-5 gives the full variable domain: SAVISQKPSRDICQRGTSLTIQCQVDSQVTMMFWYRQQPGQSLTLIATANQGSEATYESGFVIDKFPISRPNLTFSTLTVSNMSPEDSSIYLCSVVRALGTGQETQYFGPGTRLLVL.

V gene TRBV19 combines with J gene TRBJ2-7; D is ambiguous. The germline gives CDR1 LNHDA, CDR2 SQIVND (reference sequence). The CDR3 runs 10 residues. Trimming shortened V by 7 bases and J by 5 bases, and 6 bases separated the two germline ends. CDR3 nucleotide sequence: TGTGCCAGTAACTACCACGAGCAGTACTTC. Amino acid sequence: CASNYHEQYF.

The chain recombines TRBV12-3 or TRBV12-4 with TRBJ2-3; tentative D call: TRBD2 (7 bases). This CDR3 is built from 14 residues. The V and J ends lost 10 bases and 3 bases respectively, with 17 bases between them. CDR3 residues: CAIGGQATTDTQYF. The CDR3 DNA reads as TGTGCCATCGGGGGGCAGGCGACAACAGATACGCAGTATTTT.

This clonotype was detected a few times. The chain recombines TRBV7-9 with TRBJ1-1; D is perhaps TRBD1 (6 bases). The CDR3 has 13 residues. Between the trimmed V and J ends, which lost 7 bases and 9 bases, there was a span of 18 bases. Germline V gives CDR1 SEHNR, CDR2 FQNEAQ (reference sequence). The CDR3 bases are TGTGCCAGCAAGGGCGGGGGCGAGATCCAAGCTTTCTTT. Its protein is CASKGGGEIQAFF.

This clonotype was seen repeatedly, ten times or more. This chain joins TRBV27 and TRBJ2-3; perhaps TRBD1 as D (5 bases). V lost 2 bases and J lost 0, with 27 bases in between. This CDR3 has 21 residues. Germline V gene data show CDR1 as MNHEY and CDR2 as SMNVEV (reference sequence). The CDR3 sequence is CASSLKVGLWSRAASTDTQYF. In DNA form, the CDR3 reads TGTGCCAGCAGTTTAAAGGTCGGCCTGTGGTCCAGGGCCGCTAGCACAGATACGCAGTATTTT.